This TCR beta chain was sequenced in a study of shared clonotypes between healthy human individuals. The overall study: A donor's plate count was three for CD4 naive and three for CD4 memory; CD8 naive had two and CD8 memory one. Study results and limitations: Since donors were few, the genetic and exposure-history diversity represented was limited. Generation probabilities of non-shared clonotypes were lower (relative to those shared by all four donors).

In regard to this clone: Its antigen remains unidentified.

Produced via immunoSEQ multiplex PCR; TCRdb's table is partial and in-frame only. This table has more than 2 million clones, roughly 95% appearing once. Germline values: CDR1 LNHDA, CDR2 SQIVND (reference sequence). The CDR3 consists of 14 residues. V shed 5 bases, J shed 2 bases, and the junction held 5 bases outside the gene matches. V is TRBV19 and J is TRBJ1-2, with 7 bases lining up with TRBD1. The clonotype originates from a man between 18 and 35 years old in good health. Sample: naive CD4+ T cells sorted from blood. Subset defined: CD45RA+ positively selected. The CDR3 here is CASSAWDSNYGYTF. The CDR3 DNA follows: TGTGCCAGTAGTGCCTGGGACAGCAACTATGGCTACACCTTC.